This record covers a single T cell receptor (beta chain). The antigen is unknown. With 60 Vbeta and 13 Jbeta primers, the PCR was carried out. TCRdb's copy holds only in-frame clones and misses some; the assay was immunoSEQ multiplex PCR. The sample gives about 130,000 clones, roughly 80% of which show up once; 3% to 4% is in the top ten. The CDR3 is made up of 13 amino acids. Germline V CDR1 and CDR2: SQVTM, ANQGSEA. Trimming left V 4 bases short and J 8 bases short, with 15 bases between. The data originate from a study of cytomegalovirus exposure and HLA in healthy donors. The study's findings and limits: It was likely that a cluster of highly shared sequence variants was a sequencing artifact. Presence/absence results assume similar sequencing depth per donor, which may not hold.

This TCR was recovered from a woman between 35 and 50 years old in good health and CMV-seronegative. The chain employs TRBV29-1 and TRBJ2-1; maybe TRBD2 (5 bases). Sequencing was performed on PBMCs. The CDR3 reads CSVGRTGWDEQFF. The CDR3 bases are TGCAGCGTTGGACGGACTGGGTGGGATGAGCAGTTCTTC.